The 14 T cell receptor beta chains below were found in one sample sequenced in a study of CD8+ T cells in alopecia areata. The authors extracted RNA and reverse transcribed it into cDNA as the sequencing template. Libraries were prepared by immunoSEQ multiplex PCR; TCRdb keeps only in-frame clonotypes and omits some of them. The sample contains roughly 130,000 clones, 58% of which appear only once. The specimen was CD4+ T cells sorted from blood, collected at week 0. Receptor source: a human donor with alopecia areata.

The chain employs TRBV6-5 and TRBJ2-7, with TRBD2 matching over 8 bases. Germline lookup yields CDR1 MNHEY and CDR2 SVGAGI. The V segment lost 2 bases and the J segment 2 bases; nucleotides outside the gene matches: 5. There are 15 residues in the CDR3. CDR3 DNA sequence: TGTGCCAGCAGTTACGTCGGGGGGGCAACCTACGAGCAGTACTTC. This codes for CASSYVGGATYEQYF.

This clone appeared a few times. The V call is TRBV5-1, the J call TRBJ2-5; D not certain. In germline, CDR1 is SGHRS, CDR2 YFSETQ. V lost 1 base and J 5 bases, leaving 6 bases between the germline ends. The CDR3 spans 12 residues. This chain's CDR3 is CASSLNAETQYF. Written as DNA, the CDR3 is TGCGCCAGCAGCTTGAATGCGGAGACCCAGTACTTC.

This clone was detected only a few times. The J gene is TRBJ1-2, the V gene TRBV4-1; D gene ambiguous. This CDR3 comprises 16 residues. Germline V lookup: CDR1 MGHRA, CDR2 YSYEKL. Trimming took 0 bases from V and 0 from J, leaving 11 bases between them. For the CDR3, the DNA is TGCGCCAGCAGCCAAGAGAACGACCCGGCTAACTATGGCTACACCTTC. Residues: CASSQENDPANYGYTF.

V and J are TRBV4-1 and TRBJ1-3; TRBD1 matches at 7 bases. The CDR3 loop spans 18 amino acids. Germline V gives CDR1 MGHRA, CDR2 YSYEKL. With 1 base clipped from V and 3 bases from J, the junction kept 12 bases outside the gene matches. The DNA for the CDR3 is TGCGCCAGCAGCCAAGTAATAGCGGTGGGACAGAATGGAAACACCATATATTTT. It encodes CASSQVIAVGQNGNTIYF.

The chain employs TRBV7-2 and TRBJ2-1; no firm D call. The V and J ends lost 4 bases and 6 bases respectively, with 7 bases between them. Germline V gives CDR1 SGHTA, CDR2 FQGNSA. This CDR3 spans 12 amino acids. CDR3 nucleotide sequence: TGTGCCAGCAGCTATATGAGCAATGAGCAGTTCTTC. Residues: CASSYMSNEQFF. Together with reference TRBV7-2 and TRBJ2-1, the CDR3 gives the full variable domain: GAGVSQSPSNKVTEKGKDVELRCDPISGHTALYWYRQSLGQGLEFLIYFQGNSAPDKSGLPSDRFSAERTGGSVSTLTIQRTQQEDSAVYLCASSYMSNEQFFGPGTRLTVL.

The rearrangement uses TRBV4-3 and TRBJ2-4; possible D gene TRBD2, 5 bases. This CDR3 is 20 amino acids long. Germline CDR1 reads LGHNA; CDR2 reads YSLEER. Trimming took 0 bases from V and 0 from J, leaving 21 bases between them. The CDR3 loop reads CASSQEGSQRKKLAKNIQYF. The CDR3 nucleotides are TGCGCCAGCAGCCAAGAAGGTTCTCAGCGGAAAAAATTAGCCAAAAACATTCAGTACTTC.

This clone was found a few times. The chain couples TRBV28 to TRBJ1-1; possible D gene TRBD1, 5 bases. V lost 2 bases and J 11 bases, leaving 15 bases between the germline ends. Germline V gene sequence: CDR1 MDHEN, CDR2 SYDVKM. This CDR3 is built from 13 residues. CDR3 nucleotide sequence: TGTGCCAGCAGTTTAGGGGGGAAGGGGATGGCTTTCTTT. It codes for CASSLGGKGMAFF.

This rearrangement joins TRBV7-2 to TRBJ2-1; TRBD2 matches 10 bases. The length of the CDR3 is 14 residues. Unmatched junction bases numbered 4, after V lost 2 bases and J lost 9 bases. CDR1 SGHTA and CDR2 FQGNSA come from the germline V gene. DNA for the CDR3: TGTGCCAGCAGCTTACAGCGGGAGGGGGCTGAGCAGTTCTTC. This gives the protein CASSLQREGAEQFF.

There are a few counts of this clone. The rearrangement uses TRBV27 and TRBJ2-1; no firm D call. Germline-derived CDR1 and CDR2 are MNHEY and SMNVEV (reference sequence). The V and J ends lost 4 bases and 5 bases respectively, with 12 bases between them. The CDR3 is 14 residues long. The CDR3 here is CASSSERLNNEQFF. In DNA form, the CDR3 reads TGTGCCAGCAGTTCAGAGAGGTTGAACAATGAGCAGTTCTTC.

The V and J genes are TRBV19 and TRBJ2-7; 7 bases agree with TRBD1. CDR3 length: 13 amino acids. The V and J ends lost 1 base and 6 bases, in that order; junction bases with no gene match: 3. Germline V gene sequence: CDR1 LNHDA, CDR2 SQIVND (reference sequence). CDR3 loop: CASSIGQGGEQYF. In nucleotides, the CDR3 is TGTGCCAGTAGTATAGGACAGGGCGGCGAGCAGTACTTC. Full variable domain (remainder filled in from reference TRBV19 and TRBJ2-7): DGGITQSPKYLFRKEGQNVTLSCEQNLNHDAMYWYRQDPGQGLRLIYYSQIVNDFQKGDIAEGYSVSREKKESFPLTVTSAQKNPTAFYLCASSIGQGGEQYFGPGTRLTVT.

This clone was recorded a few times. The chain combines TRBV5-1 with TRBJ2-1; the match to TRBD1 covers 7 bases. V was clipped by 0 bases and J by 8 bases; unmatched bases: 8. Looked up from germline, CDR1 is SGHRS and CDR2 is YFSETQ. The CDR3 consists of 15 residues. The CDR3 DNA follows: TGCGCCAGCAGCTTGGCGACAGGGAGAATTGATGAGCAGTTCTTC. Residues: CASSLATGRIDEQFF.

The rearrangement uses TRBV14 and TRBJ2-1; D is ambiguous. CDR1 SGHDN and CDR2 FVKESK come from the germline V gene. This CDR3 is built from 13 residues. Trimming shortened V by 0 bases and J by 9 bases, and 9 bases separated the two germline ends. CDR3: CASSQDLVSEQFF. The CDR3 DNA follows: TGTGCCAGCAGCCAAGATTTAGTGAGTGAGCAGTTCTTC.

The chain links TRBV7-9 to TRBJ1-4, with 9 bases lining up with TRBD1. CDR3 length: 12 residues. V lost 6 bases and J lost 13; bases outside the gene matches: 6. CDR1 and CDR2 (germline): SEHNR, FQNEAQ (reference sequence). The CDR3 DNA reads TGTGCCAGCAGTGCCCGGGACAGGGCACTGTTTTTT. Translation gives CASSARDRALFF.

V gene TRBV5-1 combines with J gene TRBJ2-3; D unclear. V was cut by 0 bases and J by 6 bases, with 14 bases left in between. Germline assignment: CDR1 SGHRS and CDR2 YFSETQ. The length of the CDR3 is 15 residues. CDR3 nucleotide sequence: TGCGCCAGCAGCTTGGGTAGGGCTGAAGCTGATACGCAGTATTTT. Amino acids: CASSLGRAEADTQYF.